Listed here are 22 T cell receptor beta chains from one sample, sequenced in a study of blood T cells in healthy people across ages. A second roughly 6 to 11 cycle PCR used barcoded and J-beta primers. TCRdb used MiXCR to reprocess the 5' RACE reads, holding one entry per CDR3 protein. The sample holds some 940,000 distinct CDR3 sequences, roughly 28% seen once. These same data were also listed under a study on T cells of mothers and their children.

Sequenced input: blood. These receptors all stem from a woman aged 40-49 years in good health.

As concerns this clonotype: One base away lies a much larger clone, so this may be a sequencing read error. The chain couples TRBV5-1 to TRBJ2-5; 8 bases match TRBD1. CDR3 length equals 15 residues. Germline CDR1 SGHRS, CDR2 YFSETQ. This chain's CDR3 is CACSLESTGVETQYF. For the CDR3, the DNA is TGCGCCTGCAGCTTGGAATCGACAGGGGTGGAGACCCAGTACTTC.

This clonotype was counted a few times. This rearrangement joins TRBV5-6 to TRBJ2-7; D remains ambiguous. This CDR3 region has 14 residues. Trimming removed 4 bases from V and 3 bases from J, with 14 bases in between. Germline loops: CDR1 SGHDT, CDR2 YYEEEE. CDR3 loop: CASSRLVSRYEQYF. CDR3 DNA sequence: TGTGCCAGCAGCCGACTTGTCAGCCGCTACGAGCAGTACTTC.

This clonotype was seen at least ten times. This rearrangement joins TRBV5-1 to TRBJ1-2; 9 positions match TRBD1. CDR3 length: 16 amino acids. J was trimmed by 4 bases and V by 1 base; bases with no gene match: 8. Germline assignment: CDR1 SGHRS and CDR2 YFSETQ. CDR3 sequence (DNA): TGCGCCAGCAGCTTGCGGGGGACAGGGTTTCCCTATGGCTACACCTTC. Translated: CASSLRGTGFPYGYTF.

In its sample, this clonotype was seen many times. The rearrangement uses TRBV10-3 and TRBJ2-1, with a weak D call TRBD1 (5 bases). The length of the CDR3 is 16 residues. From germline, CDR1 is ENHRY and CDR2 SYGVKD. Trimming pared 0 bases from V and 1 base from J, leaving 10 bases between. CDR3 residues: CAISESTRASYNEQFF. As DNA, the CDR3 is TGTGCCATCAGTGAGTCGACCAGGGCGTCCTACAATGAGCAGTTCTTC.

The chain is built from TRBV7-3 and TRBJ1-1; TRBD1 might be the D (6 bases). CDR3 length equals 15 residues. CDR1 and CDR2 from the germline V gene are SGHTA and FQGTGA. V lost 1 base, J lost 4 bases, and 13 bases lay in between. The CDR3 sequence is CASSLKGGTPTEAFF. Here the CDR3 DNA reads TGTGCCAGCAGCTTAAAGGGGGGCACCCCCACTGAAGCTTTCTTT. The full variable domain, with the rest looked up from reference TRBV7-3 and TRBJ1-1, is GAGVSQTPSNKVTEKGKYVELRCDPISGHTALYWYRQSLGQGPEFLIYFQGTGAADDSGLPNDRFFAVRPEGSVSTLKIQRTERGDSAVYLCASSLKGGTPTEAFFGQGTRLTVV.

This clonotype was observed a few times. The chain has TRBV7-2 and TRBJ2-1, with D perhaps matching TRBD1 or TRBD2 (5 bases each). CDR3 size: 18 residues. V lost 5 bases and J lost 3, with 23 bases in between. CDR1 is SGHTA, CDR2 FQGNSA, per germline. This chain's CDR3 is CASSPPSWAEGFYNEQFF. In nucleotides, the CDR3 is TGTGCCAGCAGCCCTCCTTCATGGGCAGAGGGGTTCTACAATGAGCAGTTCTTC.

J is TRBJ2-6 and V is TRBV10-2; D gene ambiguous. Germline assignment: CDR1 WSHSY and CDR2 SAAADI. The CDR3 extends over 15 amino acids. V lost 1 base and J lost 3, with 7 bases in between. The CDR3 region is CASSELRVGANVLTF. The CDR3 nucleotides are TGCGCCAGCAGTGAGTTAAGGGTTGGGGCCAACGTCCTGACTTTC.

This clonotype was seen a handful of times. The chain is built from TRBV7-2 and TRBJ1-5; D gene ambiguous. The CDR3 spans 14 residues. Looked up from germline, CDR1 is SGHTA and CDR2 is FQGNSA. The ends were cut back, 3 bases at V and 3 bases at J, with 9 bases in the middle. The CDR3 sequence is CASSFSGNNQPQHF. The DNA for the CDR3 is TGTGCCAGCAGCTTCTCAGGAAACAATCAGCCCCAGCATTTT.

This sequence joins TRBV28 and TRBJ1-2; D is unresolved. This CDR3 is 11 amino acids long. The V gene lost 4 bases and the J gene lost 1 base, with 1 base spanning the gap. Per germline, CDR1 MDHEN and CDR2 SYDVKM. The CDR3 sequence: CASSYNYGYTF. CDR3 sequence (DNA): TGTGCCAGCAGTTATAACTATGGCTACACCTTC.

On this clonotype itself: A much larger clone differs from this one at a single base, so this may be a read error. The rearrangement uses TRBV2 and TRBJ2-4; D uncertain. Germline V lookup: CDR1 SNHLY, CDR2 FYNNEI. Trimming pared 2 bases from V and 13 bases from J, leaving 21 bases between. The CDR3 sequence is 15 residues long. CDR3 protein: CASSERSNSYNEQYF. In DNA form, the CDR3 reads TGTGCCAGCAGTGAAAGGTCGAACTCCTACAATGAGCAGTACTTC.

In its sample, this clonotype was seen a few times. This chain connects TRBV5-5 to TRBJ2-2; D is tentatively TRBD1 or TRBD2 (5 bases each). Between the trimmed V and J ends, which lost 4 bases and 6 bases, there was a span of 22 bases. The CDR3 sequence is 17 residues long. The germline V gene has CDR1 SGHKS and CDR2 YYEKEE (reference sequence). Here the CDR3 reads CASSQTGTEMAAGELFF. CDR3 DNA: TGTGCCAGCAGCCAGACCGGGACCGAAATGGCTGCCGGGGAGCTGTTTTTT.

V and J are TRBV7-9 and TRBJ2-1, with 7 bases lining up with TRBD1. This CDR3 is 16 amino acids long. The germline V gene has CDR1 SEHNR and CDR2 FQNEAQ (reference sequence). Trimming removed 5 bases from V and 0 bases from J; junction bases left unmatched: 7. The CDR3 bases are TGTGCCAGCAGCACCCAACAGGGGAGCTCCTACAATGAGCAGTTCTTC. Translation: CASSTQQGSSYNEQFF.

J is TRBJ1-1 and V is TRBV10-2; perhaps TRBD1 as D (5 bases). V lost 7 bases to trimming and J lost 0 bases, with 12 bases between them. The CDR3 spans 14 residues. Per the germline V gene, CDR1 is WSHSY and CDR2 is SAAADI. The CDR3 DNA reads TGCGCCAGCAAGGACACCTTTTTGAACACTGAAGCTTTCTTT. It specifies CASKDTFLNTEAFF.

This chain connects TRBV9 to TRBJ2-7; D ambiguous. Looked up from germline, CDR1 is SGDLS and CDR2 is YYNGEE. This CDR3 comprises 16 residues. This CDR3 is CTRHGRTRSSSYEQYF. Here the CDR3 DNA reads TGTACGCGACACGGGCGTACAAGATCGAGCTCCTACGAGCAGTACTTC.

V is TRBV7-9 and J is TRBJ2-1; D not resolved. The CDR3 is 14 residues long. The germline V gene encodes CDR1 SEHNR and CDR2 FQNEAQ (reference sequence). With 5 bases removed from V and 8 bases from J, the gap between germline ends came to 16 bases. CDR3 residues: CASSPPGPLDEQFF. The CDR3 region has the DNA TGTGCCAGCAGCCCCCCGGGCCCTTTGGATGAGCAGTTCTTC.

Many counts were recorded for this clonotype. The chain has TRBV6-5 and TRBJ2-7; a weak D match, TRBD2 (6 bases). The CDR3 is made up of 14 amino acids. The V and J ends lost 6 bases and 3 bases respectively, with 15 bases between them. Germline V CDR1 and CDR2: MNHEY, SVGAGI. The CDR3 sequence is CASRLGLGFYEQYF. CDR3 coding DNA: TGTGCCAGCAGACTGGGACTTGGATTCTACGAGCAGTACTTC.

This clonotype has a count of ten or more. This sequence joins TRBV10-3 and TRBJ1-5; perhaps TRBD1 as D (5 bases). CDR1 is ENHRY and CDR2 is SYGVKD in the germline V gene. Deletions cut 4 bases from V and 8 bases from J, with 12 bases between. The CDR3 is 13 amino acids. CDR3 sequence: CAISGGREEPQHF. DNA of the CDR3: TGTGCCATCAGTGGGGGGAGAGAGGAGCCCCAGCATTTT.

J is TRBJ1-5 and V is TRBV20-1, with 8 bases fitting TRBD1. Germline V lookup: CDR1 DFQATT, CDR2 SNEGSKA (reference sequence). The trim removed 6 bases at V and 7 bases at J, leaving 11 bases unmatched. CDR3 length: 14 amino acids. The CDR3 reads CSANPRGPGQPQHF. DNA for the CDR3: TGCAGTGCGAACCCCAGGGGGCCTGGCCAGCCCCAGCATTTT.

This clonotype showed up just a few times. The chain is built from TRBV21-1 and TRBJ2-7; no check of the table's D call, TRBD1, against the DNA was made. TRBV21-1 is shown as a pseudogene. The CDR3 has 17 amino acids. Written as DNA, the CDR3 is TGTGCCAGCAGTCAAACGGGGCGTCCAACCCCCCGCTACGAGCAGTACTTC. Translation gives CASSQTGRPTPRYEQYF.

This clonotype was observed a handful of times. J is TRBJ2-1 and V is TRBV6-1, with a tentative D call TRBD2 (6 bases). The CDR3 sequence is 18 residues long. CDR1 MNHNS and CDR2 SASEGT come from the germline V gene. V was cut by 5 bases and J by 8 bases, with 28 bases left in between. CDR3 residues: CASSSLPFGLTLMDEQFF. CDR3 DNA: TGTGCCAGCAGTAGTCTTCCTTTTGGACTAACCCTTATGGATGAGCAGTTCTTC.

The chain is built from TRBV20-1 and TRBJ2-4; D perhaps matches TRBD1 (5 bases). The DNA end is a closer match to TRBJ2-7, so the J assignment may be wrong. CDR3 size: 12 residues. Germline CDR1 reads DFQATT; CDR2 reads SNEGSKA (reference sequence). The DNA of the CDR3 is TGCAGTGCTAGAGATGATGGGGCCGAGCAGTACTTC. As protein: CSARDDGAEQYF.

This clonotype was recorded many times. The chain recombines TRBV2 with TRBJ2-7; 11 bases line up with TRBD1. J lost 3 bases, V lost 6 bases, and 4 bases had no gene match. Germline V CDR1 and CDR2: SNHLY, FYNNEI. The CDR3 extends over 14 amino acids. CDR3 DNA: TGTGCCAGCAGGGCGGACAGGGGGCTCTACGAGCAGTACTTC. The encoded protein is CASRADRGLYEQYF.